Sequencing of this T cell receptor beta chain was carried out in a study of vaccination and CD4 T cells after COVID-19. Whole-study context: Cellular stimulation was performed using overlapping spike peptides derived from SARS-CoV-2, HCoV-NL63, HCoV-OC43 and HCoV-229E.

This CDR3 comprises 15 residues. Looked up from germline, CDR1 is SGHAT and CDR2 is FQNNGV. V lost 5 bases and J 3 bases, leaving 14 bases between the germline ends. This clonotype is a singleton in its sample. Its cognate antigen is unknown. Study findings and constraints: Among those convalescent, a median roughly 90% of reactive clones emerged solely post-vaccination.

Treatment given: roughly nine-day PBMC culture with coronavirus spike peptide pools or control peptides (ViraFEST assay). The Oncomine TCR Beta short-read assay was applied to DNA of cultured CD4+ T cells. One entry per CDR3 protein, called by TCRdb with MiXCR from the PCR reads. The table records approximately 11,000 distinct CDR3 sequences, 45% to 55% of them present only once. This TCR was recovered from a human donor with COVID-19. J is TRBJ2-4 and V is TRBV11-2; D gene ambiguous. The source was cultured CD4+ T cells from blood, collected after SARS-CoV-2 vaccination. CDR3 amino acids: CASSNPTKGKNIQYF. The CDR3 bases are TGTGCCAGCAGCAACCCAACAAAGGGCAAAAACATTCAGTACTTC.